This TCR beta chain is drawn from a study of cytomegalovirus exposure and HLA in healthy donors. The study, taken as a whole, reports: DRB1 showed the most TCR associations and HLA-C the fewest in a later analysis, as rates varied by HLA locus. About 87% or about 30% of the time was how often most TCR beta V segments were productive, according to an earlier analysis. Reported performance of the classifier showed diagnosis of cytomegalovirus status with high specificity and sensitivity.

A multiplex PCR was run with 60 Vbeta primers and 13 Jbeta primers. TCRdb's table, derived via immunoSEQ multiplex PCR, lists solely in-frame clones and lacks some. The sample yields tens of thousands of clones, approximately 80% seen once. About this clone: The antigen remains unidentified.

This CDR3 spans 14 amino acids. Germline V CDR1 and CDR2: LNHNV, YYDKDF (reference sequence). The trim removed 8 bases at V and 6 bases at J, leaving 8 bases unmatched. This receptor was taken from a man in his thirties or forties in good health and CMV-seronegative. The J gene is TRBJ2-1, the V gene TRBV15, with 9 bases aligning to TRBD1. The sequenced material came from PBMCs. The CDR3 spells CATGVWTGVNEQFF. CDR3 DNA sequence: TGTGCCACCGGCGTATGGACAGGGGTCAATGAGCAGTTCTTC.